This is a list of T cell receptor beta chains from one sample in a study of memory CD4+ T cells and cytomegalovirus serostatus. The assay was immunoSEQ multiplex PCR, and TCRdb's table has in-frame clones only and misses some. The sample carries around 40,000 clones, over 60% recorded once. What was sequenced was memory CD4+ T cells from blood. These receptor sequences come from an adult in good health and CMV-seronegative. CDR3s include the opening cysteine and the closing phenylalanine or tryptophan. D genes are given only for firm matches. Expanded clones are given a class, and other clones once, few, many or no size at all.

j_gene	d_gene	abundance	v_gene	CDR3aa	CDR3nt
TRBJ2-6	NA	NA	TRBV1	CTSSQDKGAWGANVLTF	TGCACCAGCAGCCAAGATAAAGGGGCGTGGGGGGCCAACGTCCTGACTTTC
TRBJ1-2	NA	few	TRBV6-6	CASSYSRTRDGYTF	TGTGCCAGCAGTTACTCCCGGACGAGGGATGGCTACACCTTC
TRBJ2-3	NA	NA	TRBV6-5	CASRLDSGTQYF	TGTGCCAGCAGATTGGACTCTGGTACGCAGTATTTT
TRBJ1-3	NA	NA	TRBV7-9	CASNYGGAPGNTIYF	TGTGCCAGCAACTACGGGGGTGCTCCTGGAAACACCATATATTTT
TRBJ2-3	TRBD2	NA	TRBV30	CAWSTTSGGAPDTQYF	TGTGCCTGGAGCACTACTAGCGGGGGGGCCCCAGATACGCAGTATTTT
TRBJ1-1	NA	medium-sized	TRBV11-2	CASSLVNRAKMNTEAFF	TGTGCCAGCAGCTTAGTAAACAGGGCGAAGATGAACACTGAAGCTTTCTTT
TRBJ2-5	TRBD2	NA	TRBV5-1	CASSLNLRGDQETQYF	TGCGCCAGCAGCTTGAATCTTCGGGGGGACCAAGAGACCCAGTACTTC
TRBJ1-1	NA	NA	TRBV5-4	CASSSFTGENTEAFF	TGTGCCAGCAGCTCTTTCACAGGAGAGAACACTGAAGCTTTCTTT
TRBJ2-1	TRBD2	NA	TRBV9	CASQRGLAKDEQFF	TGTGCCAGCCAGCGGGGACTAGCGAAAGATGAGCAGTTCTTC
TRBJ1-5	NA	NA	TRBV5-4	CASSVAGGNQPQHF	TGTGCCAGCAGCGTAGCAGGGGGCAATCAGCCCCAGCATTTT
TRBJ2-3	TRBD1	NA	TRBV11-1	CASSLGGGQVDTQYF	TGTGCCAGCAGCTTAGGAGGGGGCCAGGTAGATACGCAGTATTTT
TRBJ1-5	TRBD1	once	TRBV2	CASSGQGAGNQPQHF	TGTGCCAGCAGTGGACAGGGGGCGGGCAATCAGCCCCAGCATTTT
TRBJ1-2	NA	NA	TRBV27	CASTPGARGSYTF	TGTGCCAGCACCCCGGGAGCGAGGGGCTCCTACACCTTC
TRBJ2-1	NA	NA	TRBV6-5	CASKGGAENEQFF	TGTGCCAGCAAGGGGGGGGCCGAGAATGAGCAGTTCTTC
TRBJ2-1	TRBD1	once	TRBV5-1	CASSFGTGEYEQFF	TGCGCCAGCAGCTTCGGGACAGGGGAGTATGAGCAGTTCTTC